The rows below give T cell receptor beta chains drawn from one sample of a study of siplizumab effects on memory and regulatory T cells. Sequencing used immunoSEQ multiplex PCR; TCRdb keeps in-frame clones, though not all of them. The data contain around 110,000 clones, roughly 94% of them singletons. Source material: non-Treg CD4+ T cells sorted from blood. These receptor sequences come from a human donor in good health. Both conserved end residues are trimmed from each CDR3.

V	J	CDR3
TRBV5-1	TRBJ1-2	ASSLDRVDYGYT
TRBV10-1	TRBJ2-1	ASSERLAGVNEQF
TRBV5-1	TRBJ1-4	ASSLGGQGTTNEKLF
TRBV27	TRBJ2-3	ASSFQNPPGALSLDTQY
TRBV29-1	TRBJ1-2	SAGQDGGYGYT
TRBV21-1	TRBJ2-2	ASSKPFGAAGELF
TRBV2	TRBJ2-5	ASSSTGTSTQY
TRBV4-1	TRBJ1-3	ASSEISGNTIY
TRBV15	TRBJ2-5	ATSPRMGRGGRQTQY
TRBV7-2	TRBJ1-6	ATLKDRYNSPLH
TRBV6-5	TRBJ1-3	ASSYDLANTIY
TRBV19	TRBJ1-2	ASRHTQGTGGYT
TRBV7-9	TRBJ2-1	ASTSPATAPSSYNEQF
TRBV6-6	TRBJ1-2	ASSYSAGEGYGYT
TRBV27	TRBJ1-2	ASSLGGLRAYGYT
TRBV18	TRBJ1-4	ASSPERQSYEKLF
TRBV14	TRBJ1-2	ASSQDDYGYT